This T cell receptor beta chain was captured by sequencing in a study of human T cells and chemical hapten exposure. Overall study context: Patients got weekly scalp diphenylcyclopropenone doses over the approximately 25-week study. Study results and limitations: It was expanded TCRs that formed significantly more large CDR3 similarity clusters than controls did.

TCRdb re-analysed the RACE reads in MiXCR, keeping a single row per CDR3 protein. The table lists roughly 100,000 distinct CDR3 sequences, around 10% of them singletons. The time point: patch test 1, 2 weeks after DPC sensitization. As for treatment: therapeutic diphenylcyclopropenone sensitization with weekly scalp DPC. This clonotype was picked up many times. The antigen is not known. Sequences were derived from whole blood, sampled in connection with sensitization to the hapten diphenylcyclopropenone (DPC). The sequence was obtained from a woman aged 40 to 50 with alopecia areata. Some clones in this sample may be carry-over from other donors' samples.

The CDR3 protein is CASSEGWDTDTQYF. For the CDR3, the DNA is TGTGCCAGCAGCGAGGGGTGGGACACAGATACGCAGTATTTT. This chain uses TRBV5-5 with TRBJ2-3; perhaps D is TRBD1 or TRBD2 (5 bases each). V lost 4 bases and J 2 bases, leaving 11 bases between the germline ends. CDR1 is SGHKS and CDR2 is YYEKEE in the germline V gene (reference sequence). There are 14 residues in the CDR3.